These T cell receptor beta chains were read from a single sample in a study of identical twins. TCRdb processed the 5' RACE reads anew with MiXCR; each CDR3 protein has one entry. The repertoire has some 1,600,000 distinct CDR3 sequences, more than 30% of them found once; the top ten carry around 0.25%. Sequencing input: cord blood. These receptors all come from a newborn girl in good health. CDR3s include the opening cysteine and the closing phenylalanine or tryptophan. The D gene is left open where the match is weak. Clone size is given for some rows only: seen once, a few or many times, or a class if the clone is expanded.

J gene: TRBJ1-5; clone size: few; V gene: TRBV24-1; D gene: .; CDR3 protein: CATSEGTCSNQPQHF
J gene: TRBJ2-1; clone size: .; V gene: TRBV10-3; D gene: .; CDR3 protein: CAISEGGGARQQFF
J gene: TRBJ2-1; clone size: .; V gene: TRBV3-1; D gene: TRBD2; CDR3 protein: CASSLRAGGGNEQFF
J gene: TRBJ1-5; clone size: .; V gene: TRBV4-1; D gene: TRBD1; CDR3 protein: CASSQVRDRGQPQHF
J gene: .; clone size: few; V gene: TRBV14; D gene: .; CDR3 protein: CASSQDGVSYNEQYF
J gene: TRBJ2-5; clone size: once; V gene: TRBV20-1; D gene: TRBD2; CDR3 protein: CSAVRGEQYF
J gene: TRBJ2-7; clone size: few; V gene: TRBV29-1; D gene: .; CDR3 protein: CSVVGGAGYEQYF
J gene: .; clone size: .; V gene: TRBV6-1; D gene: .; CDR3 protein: CASSEIRSYNEQYF
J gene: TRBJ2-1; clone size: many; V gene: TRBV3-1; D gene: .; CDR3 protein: CASSQDAGYNEQFF
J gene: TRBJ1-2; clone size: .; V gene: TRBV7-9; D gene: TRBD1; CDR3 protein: CASSPTDRELGGYTF
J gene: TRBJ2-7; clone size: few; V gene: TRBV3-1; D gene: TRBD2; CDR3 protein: CVSSRSGTSYEQYF
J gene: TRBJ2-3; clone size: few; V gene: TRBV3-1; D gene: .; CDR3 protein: CASSHQGGPTDTQYF
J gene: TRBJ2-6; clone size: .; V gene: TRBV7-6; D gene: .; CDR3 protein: CASSLRLAGANVLTF
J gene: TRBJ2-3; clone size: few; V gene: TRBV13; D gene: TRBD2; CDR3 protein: CASKLASADTQYF
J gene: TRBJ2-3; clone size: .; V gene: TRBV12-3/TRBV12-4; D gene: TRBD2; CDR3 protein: CASRPAGGQEDTQYF
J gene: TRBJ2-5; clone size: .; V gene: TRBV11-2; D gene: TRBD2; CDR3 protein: CASSPGTSGRQRQETQYF
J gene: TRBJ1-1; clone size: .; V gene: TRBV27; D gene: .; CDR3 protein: CASSLSRGTNTEAFF
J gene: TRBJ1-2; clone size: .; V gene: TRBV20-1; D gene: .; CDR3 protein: CSARDRKGYGYTF
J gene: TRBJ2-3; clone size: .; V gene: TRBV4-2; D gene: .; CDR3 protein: CASSPDLPGVDTQYF
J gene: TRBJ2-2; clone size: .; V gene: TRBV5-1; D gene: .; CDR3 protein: CASGCQAGELFF
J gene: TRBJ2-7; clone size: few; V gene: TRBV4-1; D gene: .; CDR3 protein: CASSQAVYYEQYF
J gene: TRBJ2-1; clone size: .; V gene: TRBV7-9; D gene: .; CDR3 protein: CASSRPYNEKFF
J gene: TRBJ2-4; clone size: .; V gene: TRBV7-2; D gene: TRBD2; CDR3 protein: CASSRGTSGATNIQYF
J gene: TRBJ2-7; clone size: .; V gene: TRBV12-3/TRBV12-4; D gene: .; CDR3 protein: CAGDNWPSYEQYF
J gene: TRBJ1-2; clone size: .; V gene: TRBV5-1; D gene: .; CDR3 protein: CASSSLDSNYGYTF
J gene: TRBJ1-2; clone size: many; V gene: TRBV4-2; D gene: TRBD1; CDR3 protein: CASSQDWDRNYGYTF
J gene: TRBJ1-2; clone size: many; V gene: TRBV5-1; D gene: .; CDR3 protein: CASSLGQYGYTF
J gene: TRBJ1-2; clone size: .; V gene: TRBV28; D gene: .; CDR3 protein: CASSLSRASYGYTF
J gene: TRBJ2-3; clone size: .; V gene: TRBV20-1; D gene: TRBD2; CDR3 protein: CSASGRLADTQYF
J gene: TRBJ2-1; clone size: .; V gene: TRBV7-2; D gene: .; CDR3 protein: CASSLAREVNEQFF
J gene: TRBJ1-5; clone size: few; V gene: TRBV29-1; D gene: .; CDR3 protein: CSVGRDWEQPQHF
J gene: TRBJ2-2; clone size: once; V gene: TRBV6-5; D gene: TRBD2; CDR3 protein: CASRTSGRVATGELFF
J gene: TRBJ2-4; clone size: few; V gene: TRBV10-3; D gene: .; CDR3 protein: CAISDGTLIQYF
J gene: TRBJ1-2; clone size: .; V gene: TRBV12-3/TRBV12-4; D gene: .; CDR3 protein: CASTTGTGFGYTF
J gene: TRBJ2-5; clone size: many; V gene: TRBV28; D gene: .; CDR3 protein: CASSSPPYTGETQYF
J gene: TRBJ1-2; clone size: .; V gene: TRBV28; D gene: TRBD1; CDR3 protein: CASSPDRVGYGYTF
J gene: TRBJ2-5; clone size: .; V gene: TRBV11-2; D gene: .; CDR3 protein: CASSLFVGQQETQYF
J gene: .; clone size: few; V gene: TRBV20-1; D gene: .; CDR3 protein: CSATTLGGPYNEQYF
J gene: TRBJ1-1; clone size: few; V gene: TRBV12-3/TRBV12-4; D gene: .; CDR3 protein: CASSPGPGEAFF
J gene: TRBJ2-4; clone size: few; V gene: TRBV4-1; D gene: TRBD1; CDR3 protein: CASSQFGTVKNIQYF
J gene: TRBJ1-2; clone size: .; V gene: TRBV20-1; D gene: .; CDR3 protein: CSAIRQLHNYGYTF
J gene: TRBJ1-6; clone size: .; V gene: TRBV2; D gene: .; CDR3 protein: CASRVEQGLSPLHF
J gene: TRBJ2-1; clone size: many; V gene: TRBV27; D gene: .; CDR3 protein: CASRGSNHNEQFF
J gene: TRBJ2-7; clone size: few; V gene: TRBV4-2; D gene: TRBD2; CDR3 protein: CASSQIGTSRDEQYF
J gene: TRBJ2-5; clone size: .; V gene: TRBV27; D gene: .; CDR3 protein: CANIPKVFQETQYF
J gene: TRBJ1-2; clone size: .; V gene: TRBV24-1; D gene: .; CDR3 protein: CATGDSANYGYTF
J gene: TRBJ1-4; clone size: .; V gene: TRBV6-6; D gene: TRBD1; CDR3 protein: CASSWGDRGIEKLFF
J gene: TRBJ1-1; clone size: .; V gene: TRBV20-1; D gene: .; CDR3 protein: CSARDWHTEAFF
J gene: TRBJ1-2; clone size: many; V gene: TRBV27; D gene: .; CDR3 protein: CASSPTGSYGYTF
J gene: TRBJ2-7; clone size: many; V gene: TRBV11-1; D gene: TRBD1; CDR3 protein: CASSLYLVRGHEQYF
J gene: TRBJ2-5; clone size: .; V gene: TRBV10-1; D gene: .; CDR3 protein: CASSTGIEETQYF
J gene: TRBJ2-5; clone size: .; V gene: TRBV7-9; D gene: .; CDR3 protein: CASSPPLEEETQYF
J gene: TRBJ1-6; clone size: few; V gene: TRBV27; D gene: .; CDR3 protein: CASSPLDNSPLHF
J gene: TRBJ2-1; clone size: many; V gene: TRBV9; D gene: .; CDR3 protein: CASSPRGQSSYNEQFF
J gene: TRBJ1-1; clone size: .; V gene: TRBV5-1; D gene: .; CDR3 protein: CASSSHRQAGSAFF
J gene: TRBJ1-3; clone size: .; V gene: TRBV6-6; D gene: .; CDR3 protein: CASILGGVSGNTIYF
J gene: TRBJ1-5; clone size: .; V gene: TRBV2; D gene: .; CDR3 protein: CASSGQSGRPQHF
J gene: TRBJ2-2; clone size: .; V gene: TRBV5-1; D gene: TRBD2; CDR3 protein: CASSLLAGHTGELFF
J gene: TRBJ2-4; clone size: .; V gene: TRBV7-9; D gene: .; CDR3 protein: CASSSTPTIPLAKNIQYF
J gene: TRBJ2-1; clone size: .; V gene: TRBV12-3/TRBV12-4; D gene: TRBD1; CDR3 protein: CASTDREENEQFF